The rows below give T cell receptor beta chains drawn from one sample of a study of pediatric ulcerative colitis. This table comes from immunoSEQ multiplex PCR, and its TCRdb copy is limited to in-frame clones, with some not included. Among more than 50,000 clones, more than 60% were seen once, and the ten largest hold about 5.2%. The sequenced sample was blood. These receptors were collected from a boy aged 5 to 17 with moderate ulcerative colitis. Both conserved end residues are part of each CDR3. The size field is filled for only some rows; it gives once, few, many or a size class.

TRBJ2-7 | TRBV7-2 | . | CASSLRELAGTYEQYF
TRBJ1-5 | TRBV11-2 | . | CASSLGTGTYSNQPQHF
TRBJ1-1 | TRBV30 | few | CAWSVIGGTGDTEAFF
TRBJ2-1 | TRBV27 | few | CASSLFSHIEQFF
TRBJ1-1 | TRBV6-5 | few | CASSYGPNRVAEAFF
TRBJ2-1 | TRBV6-6 | . | CASSDRDRGRNEQFF
TRBJ1-1 | TRBV30 | few | CAWSGGPGNTEAFF
TRBJ2-3 | TRBV2 | . | CASRQGGDTQYF
TRBJ2-7 | TRBV27 | few | CASSLSVLAGEQYF
TRBJ2-3 | TRBV7-2 | few | CASSSWTSSDTQYF
TRBJ2-7 | TRBV7-9 | . | CASSLSYEQYF
TRBJ1-5 | TRBV4-1 | few | CASSQEETQPQHF
TRBJ2-2 | TRBV29-1 | . | CSVTGLRTGELFF
TRBJ2-5 | TRBV7-6 | few | CASSLADGEIGTQYF
TRBJ1-1 | TRBV5-1 | few | CASSLDTGGTEAFF
TRBJ1-5 | TRBV4-2 | few | CASSQGRTANQPQHF
TRBJ2-7 | TRBV27 | few | CASSPLAGYEQYF
TRBJ2-7 | TRBV5-4 | . | CASSFRGSYEQYF
TRBJ2-7 | TRBV29-1 | . | CSVKGGGSEQYF
TRBJ1-2 | TRBV12-5 | once | CASGLVQGASYGYTF
TRBJ2-7 | TRBV23-1 | . | CASSQAGTVVRHYEQYF